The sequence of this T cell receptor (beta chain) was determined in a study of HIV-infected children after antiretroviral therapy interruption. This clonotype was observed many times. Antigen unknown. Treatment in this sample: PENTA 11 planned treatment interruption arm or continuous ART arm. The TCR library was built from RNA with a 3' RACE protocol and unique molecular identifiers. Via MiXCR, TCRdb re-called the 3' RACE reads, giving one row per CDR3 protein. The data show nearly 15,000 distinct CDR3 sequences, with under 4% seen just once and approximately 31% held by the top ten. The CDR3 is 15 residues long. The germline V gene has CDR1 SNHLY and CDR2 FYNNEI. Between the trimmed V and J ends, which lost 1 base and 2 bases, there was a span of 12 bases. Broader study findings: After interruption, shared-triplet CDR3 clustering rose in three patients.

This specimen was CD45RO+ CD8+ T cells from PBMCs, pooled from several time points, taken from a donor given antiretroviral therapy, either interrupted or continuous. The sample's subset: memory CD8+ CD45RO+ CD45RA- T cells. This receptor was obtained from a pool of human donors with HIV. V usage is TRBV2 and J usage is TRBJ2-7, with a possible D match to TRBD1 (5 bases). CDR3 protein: CASSEGQDTTYEQYF. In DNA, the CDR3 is TGTGCCAGCAGTGAAGGTCAGGACACTACCTACGAGCAGTACTTC.